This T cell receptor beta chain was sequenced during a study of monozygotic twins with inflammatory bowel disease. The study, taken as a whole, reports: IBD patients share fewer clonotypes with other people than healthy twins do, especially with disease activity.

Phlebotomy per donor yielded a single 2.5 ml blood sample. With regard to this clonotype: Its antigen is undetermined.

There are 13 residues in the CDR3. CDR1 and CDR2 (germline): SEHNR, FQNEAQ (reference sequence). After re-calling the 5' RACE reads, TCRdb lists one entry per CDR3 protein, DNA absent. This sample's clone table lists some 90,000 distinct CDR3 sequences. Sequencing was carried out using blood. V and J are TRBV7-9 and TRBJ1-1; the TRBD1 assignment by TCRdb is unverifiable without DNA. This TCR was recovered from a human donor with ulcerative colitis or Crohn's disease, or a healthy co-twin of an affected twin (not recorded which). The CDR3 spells CASSLRGYTEAFF.